These T cell receptor beta chains were read from a single sample in a study of blood T cell repertoires in COVID-19. Sequencing was performed with immunoSEQ multiplex PCR; in TCRdb, only in-frame clones are kept and a portion is missing. The sample carries more than 200,000 clones, about four fifths recorded once. Material: peripheral blood. These TCRs come from a man older than 75 with acute or convalescent COVID-19. The CDR3 runs from the conserved cysteine through the conserved F or W. The size of a clone is reported for some rows only, either as once, few or many, or as a class for expanded clones.

TRBJ2-1	TRBV3-1/TRBV3-2	-	CASSQDRVSYNEQFF
TRBJ2-1	TRBV6-5	few	CASRPRDRGWDEQFF
TRBJ2-1	TRBV7-3	-	CASSLGQGAHNEQFF
TRBJ1-1	TRBV6-5	-	CASSPRGANTEAFF
TRBJ2-1	TRBV9	once	CASSVAWGDNEQFF
TRBJ1-2	TRBV12-3/TRBV12-4	once	CASTSFRGNGYTF
TRBJ2-1	TRBV5-6	-	CASSSYNEQFF
TRBJ2-1	TRBV7-8	-	CASSLRDRGDEQFF
TRBJ1-5	TRBV19	-	CASSIDHRANQPQHF
TRBJ1-5	TRBV12-5	few	CASGLVAGGGQPQHF
TRBJ1-1	TRBV5-1	few	CASSYIQGTEAFF
TRBJ1-2	TRBV2	-	CASSDATGGAGYGYTF
TRBJ2-7	TRBV15	-	CATRHREAYEQYF
TRBJ1-2	TRBV7-8	-	CASSWEGGEYGYTF
TRBJ2-5	TRBV7-2	-	CASSSWTGDRETQYF
TRBJ2-1	TRBV2	once	CASSLSTLGPFNEQFF
TRBJ2-1	TRBV5-4	-	CASSLGHQSSYNEQFF
TRBJ1-4	TRBV5-1	-	CASSPTGSGEKLFF
TRBJ2-3	TRBV9	-	CASSVGTSSIFTDTQYF
TRBJ1-2	TRBV28	-	CASSIGTGDAYGYTF
TRBJ1-1	TRBV7-9	once	CASSPGSTEAFF
TRBJ2-7	TRBV3-1/TRBV3-2	-	CASSQARQSSYEQYF
TRBJ2-1	TRBV11-2	-	CASSSQDLRGLYNEQFF
TRBJ2-7	TRBV5-1	-	CASSLAGGVSYEQYF
TRBJ1-4	TRBV5-1	-	CASSSGTSNEKLFF
TRBJ2-7	TRBV5-1	-	CASSTGTRRNSYEQYF
TRBJ2-3	TRBV11-2	-	CASSLSGGTDTQYF
TRBJ1-3	TRBV18	once	CASSPRQNSGNTIYF
TRBJ1-3	TRBV29-1	once	CSVEEPANTIYF
TRBJ2-6	TRBV6-5	-	CASSYGPYSGANVLTF
TRBJ2-7	TRBV18	-	CASSPGRTGQEQYF
TRBJ2-3	TRBV10-3	-	CAIRGGIGTDTQYF
TRBJ1-4	TRBV5-1	-	CASSLAGTGGVKNEKLFF
TRBJ2-7	TRBV27	few	CASSLTGQAGFSSYEQYF
TRBJ1-6	TRBV27	-	CASSVTGSRNSPLHF
TRBJ1-5	TRBV2	once	CASSESGHQPQHF
TRBJ2-1	TRBV11-2	-	CASSLVGGARNEQFF
TRBJ1-2	TRBV5-1	-	CASSLVGDSNYGYTF
TRBJ2-7	TRBV7-9	-	CASSPVGGKYEQYF
TRBJ2-2	TRBV19	-	CASIGRAGLNTGELFF
TRBJ1-3	TRBV11-2	few	CASSPRQGRSGNTIYF
TRBJ2-3	TRBV11-2	few	CASSSKTSGRTDTQYF
TRBJ2-1	TRBV19	-	CASTGDGKKGLRFHEQFF
TRBJ1-1	TRBV19	-	CASSIGGLNTEAFF
TRBJ2-2	TRBV18	-	CASSPRAGNTGELFF